This is a list of T cell receptor beta chains from one sample in a study of response to subunit inactivated influenza vaccine. TCRdb independently ran MiXCR on the RT-PCR reads; one entry per CDR3 protein. There are 650,000 to 800,000 distinct CDR3 sequences in the sample; about 15% occur only once, and 6.5% to 8.5% lies in the top ten. Sample: PBMCs from blood, taken 14 to 15 days before vaccination. The receptors here all came from a man between 50 and 59 years old who received an inactivated influenza vaccine. The CDR3 runs from the conserved cysteine through the conserved F or W. A D gene is named only where the DNA matches it firmly. Expanded clones are given a class, and other clones once, few, many or no size at all.

d_call	clone_size	v_call	j_call	cdr3_nt	cdr3_aa
-	few	TRBV6-5	TRBJ2-2	TGTGCCAGCAGTTACGGGCCTTTAGGGGCCGGACGAACCGGGGAGCTGTTTTTT	CASSYGPLGAGRTGELFF
TRBD1	few	TRBV6-1	TRBJ1-5	TGTGCCAGCAGCGGGACAGGGTTAGTACAGCCCCAGCATTTT	CASSGTGLVQPQHF
-	-	TRBV29-1	TRBJ2-7	TGCAGCGTTGAAAGCCCCGACTCCTACGAGCAGTACTTC	CSVESPDSYEQYF
TRBD1	once	TRBV6-5	TRBJ1-2	TGTGCCAGCAGTTTAACAGGGGGCGCAGGTTACTATGGCTACACCTTC	CASSLTGGAGYYGYTF
TRBD2	many	TRBV7-8	TRBJ2-6	TGTGCCAGCAGCCGCCTACAGGGACTAGCGGGAGATGGGGCCAACGTCCTGACTTTC	CASSRLQGLAGDGANVLTF
-	-	TRBV19	TRBJ2-1	TGTGCCAGTAGTGTGGGGCTGAGGTACAATGAGCAGTTCTTT	CASSVGLRYNEQFF
TRBD1	-	TRBV7-6	TRBJ2-1	TGTGCCAGCAGCTCCGCCCCCGGGACAGGGTCGAGCTCCTACAATGAGCAGTTCTTC	CASSSAPGTGSSSYNEQFF
-	few	TRBV4-3	TRBJ2-7	TGCGCCAGCAGCCAAGGAGAGGGGAGCTCCTACGAGCAGTACTTC	CASSQGEGSSYEQYF
-	-	TRBV13	TRBJ1-4	TGTGCCAGCAGGCCATACAGGGAAACTAATGAAAAACTGTTTTTT	CASRPYRETNEKLFF
-	-	TRBV5-5	TRBJ2-6	TGTGCCAGCAGCTTGGGTGGGGGTAGGCCTGGGGCCAACGTCCTGACTTTC	CASSLGGGRPGANVLTF
-	-	TRBV4-2	TRBJ2-7	TGTGCCAGCAGCCAAGATTGGGGGGGCGCAACCTACGAGCAGTACTTC	CASSQDWGGATYEQYF
-	few	TRBV9	TRBJ2-7	TGTGCCAGCAGCGTAGATATAGCGACCGGCGAGCAGTACTTC	CASSVDIATGEQYF
-	many	TRBV29-1	TRBJ1-2	TGCAGCGTTGAAGATTGGGGGGCTGGGTATGGCTACACCTTC	CSVEDWGAGYGYTF
-	many	TRBV28	TRBJ1-1	TGTGCCAGCAGTTTAACGAGCAAGAACACTGAAGCTTTCTTT	CASSLTSKNTEAFF
-	few	TRBV25-1	TRBJ2-5	TGTGCCAGCAGTAACCCCCCACCCCGGGGAGAGACCCAGTACTTC	CASSNPPPRGETQYF
-	many	TRBV21-1	TRBJ2-7	TGTGCCAGCAGCGAGTGTAGGGGTTTCGAGCAGTACTTC	CASSECRGFEQYF
TRBD2	few	TRBV18	TRBJ2-1	TGTGCCAGCCGGCTAGCGGACAATGAGCAGTTCTTC	CASRLADNEQFF
-	few	TRBV4-2	TRBJ2-7	TGTGCCAGCAGCCTCTTTTTGCCGACCTCCTACGAGCAGTACTTC	CASSLFLPTSYEQYF
-	many	TRBV28	TRBJ2-5	TGTGCCAGCAGTTTGAACACCCACCCGGAGACCCAGTACTTC	CASSLNTHPETQYF
-	-	TRBV3-1	TRBJ2-5	TGTGCCAGCAGGACAGGATATCAAGAGACCCAGTACTTC	CASRTGYQETQYF
-	-	TRBV28	TRBJ2-5	TGTGCCAGCAGTTCCCCACAGTGGCTCCAAGAGACCCAGTACTTC	CASSSPQWLQETQYF
TRBD1	few	TRBV10-2	TRBJ1-1	TGCGCCAGCAGTGAGGGCGCAGGGGGCACTGAAGCTTTCTTT	CASSEGAGGTEAFF
-	-	TRBV10-3	TRBJ2-7	TGTGCCATCAGTTTGGACCTCGCCTACGAGCAGTACTTC	CAISLDLAYEQYF
-	few	TRBV6-2/TRBV6-3	TRBJ1-6	TGTGCCACCCAGGACAGATATTCACCCCTCCACTTT	CATQDRYSPLHF
-	many	TRBV7-2	TRBJ1-3	TGTGCCAGCAGCCTCGCCCCCTCTGGAAACACCATATATTTT	CASSLAPSGNTIYF
TRBD2	few	TRBV11-1	TRBJ2-1	TGTGCCAGCAGCGCTCAACGGGAGGCCTACAATGAGCAGTTCTTC	CASSAQREAYNEQFF
-	few	TRBV20-1	TRBJ2-5	TGCAGTGCTAGAGATATCAACCAAGAGACCCAGTACTTC	CSARDINQETQYF
-	few	TRBV20-1	TRBJ2-1	TGCAGTGCTAGCAGAGTTCCGCTGAACAATGAGCAGTTCTTC	CSASRVPLNNEQFF
-	few	TRBV6-6	TRBJ1-5	TGTGCCAGCAGCCAGATTAATCAGCCCCAGCATTTT	CASSQINQPQHF
-	-	TRBV27	TRBJ1-2	TGTGCCAGCAGTCAAACCCGGGGAAGTGGCGGCTACACCTTC	CASSQTRGSGGYTF
-	few	TRBV23-1	TRBJ2-3	TGCGCCAGCAGTGACCAGGAGAAAGGAGATACGCAGTATTTT	CASSDQEKGDTQYF
-	-	TRBV12-5	TRBJ2-3	TGTGCTAGTGGTTTGCAGGGAACAGATACGCAGTATTTT	CASGLQGTDTQYF
TRBD2	many	TRBV20-1	TRBJ2-5	TGCAGTGCTAGAGATCGGATAGCGGGGGTTACCCAGTACTTC	CSARDRIAGVTQYF
TRBD1	many	TRBV12-3/TRBV12-4	TRBJ2-4	TGTGCCAGCAGTCGGACAGGGACCAAAAACATTCAGTACTTC	CASSRTGTKNIQYF
TRBD1	few	TRBV27	TRBJ1-5	TGTGCCAGCAGACAGACAGGGGTAAGGAATCAGCCCCAGCATTTT	CASRQTGVRNQPQHF
TRBD2	-	TRBV5-6	TRBJ2-1	TGTGCCAGCAGCCCTCACTGGACTAGCGGCTACAATGAGCAGTTCTTC	CASSPHWTSGYNEQFF
TRBD1	-	TRBV28	TRBJ2-1	TGTGCCAGCAGAGACGACAGGGCTATTTACAATGAGCAGTTCTTC	CASRDDRAIYNEQFF
-	few	TRBV5-1	TRBJ1-2	TGCGCCAGCAGCTTGCGGGGGTCGGATAACTATGGCTACACCTTC	CASSLRGSDNYGYTF
-	-	TRBV5-1	TRBJ2-7	TGCGCCAGCAGCTCGGGCCAGCTTCAAGGCGAGCAGTACTTC	CASSSGQLQGEQYF
TRBD1	few	TRBV6-6	TRBJ2-7	TGTGCCAGCAGTTACTCGACAGGGGACGAGCAGTACTTC	CASSYSTGDEQYF
-	few	TRBV7-2	TRBJ2-3	TGTGCCAGCAGCGCAAGAGGCGGGTACACAGATACGCAGTATTTT	CASSARGGYTDTQYF
TRBD2	-	TRBV19	TRBJ2-7	TGTGCCAGTAGTATAGGAGGCGGGAGGGCCGCCTACGAGCAGTACTTC	CASSIGGGRAAYEQYF
-	many	TRBV12-3/TRBV12-4	TRBJ2-5	TGTGCCAGCAGTATAGGACACCAAGAGACCCAGTACTTC	CASSIGHQETQYF
-	few	TRBV2	TRBJ2-7	TGTGCCAGCAGTGACCGGGGAACTTCTTACGAGCAGTACTTC	CASSDRGTSYEQYF
TRBD1	few	TRBV9	TRBJ1-1	TGTGCCAGCAGCTTGGACGGACAGGGCGGCACTGAAGCTTTCTTT	CASSLDGQGGTEAFF
TRBD1	few	TRBV4-3	TRBJ2-4	TGCGCCAGCAGCCAAGGACAGGGGTCCCAAAACATTCAGTACTTC	CASSQGQGSQNIQYF
TRBD1	-	TRBV20-1	TRBJ2-5	TGCAGTGCCCATCGAGCAGGGGGCGCGGAGACCCAGTACTTC	CSAHRAGGAETQYF